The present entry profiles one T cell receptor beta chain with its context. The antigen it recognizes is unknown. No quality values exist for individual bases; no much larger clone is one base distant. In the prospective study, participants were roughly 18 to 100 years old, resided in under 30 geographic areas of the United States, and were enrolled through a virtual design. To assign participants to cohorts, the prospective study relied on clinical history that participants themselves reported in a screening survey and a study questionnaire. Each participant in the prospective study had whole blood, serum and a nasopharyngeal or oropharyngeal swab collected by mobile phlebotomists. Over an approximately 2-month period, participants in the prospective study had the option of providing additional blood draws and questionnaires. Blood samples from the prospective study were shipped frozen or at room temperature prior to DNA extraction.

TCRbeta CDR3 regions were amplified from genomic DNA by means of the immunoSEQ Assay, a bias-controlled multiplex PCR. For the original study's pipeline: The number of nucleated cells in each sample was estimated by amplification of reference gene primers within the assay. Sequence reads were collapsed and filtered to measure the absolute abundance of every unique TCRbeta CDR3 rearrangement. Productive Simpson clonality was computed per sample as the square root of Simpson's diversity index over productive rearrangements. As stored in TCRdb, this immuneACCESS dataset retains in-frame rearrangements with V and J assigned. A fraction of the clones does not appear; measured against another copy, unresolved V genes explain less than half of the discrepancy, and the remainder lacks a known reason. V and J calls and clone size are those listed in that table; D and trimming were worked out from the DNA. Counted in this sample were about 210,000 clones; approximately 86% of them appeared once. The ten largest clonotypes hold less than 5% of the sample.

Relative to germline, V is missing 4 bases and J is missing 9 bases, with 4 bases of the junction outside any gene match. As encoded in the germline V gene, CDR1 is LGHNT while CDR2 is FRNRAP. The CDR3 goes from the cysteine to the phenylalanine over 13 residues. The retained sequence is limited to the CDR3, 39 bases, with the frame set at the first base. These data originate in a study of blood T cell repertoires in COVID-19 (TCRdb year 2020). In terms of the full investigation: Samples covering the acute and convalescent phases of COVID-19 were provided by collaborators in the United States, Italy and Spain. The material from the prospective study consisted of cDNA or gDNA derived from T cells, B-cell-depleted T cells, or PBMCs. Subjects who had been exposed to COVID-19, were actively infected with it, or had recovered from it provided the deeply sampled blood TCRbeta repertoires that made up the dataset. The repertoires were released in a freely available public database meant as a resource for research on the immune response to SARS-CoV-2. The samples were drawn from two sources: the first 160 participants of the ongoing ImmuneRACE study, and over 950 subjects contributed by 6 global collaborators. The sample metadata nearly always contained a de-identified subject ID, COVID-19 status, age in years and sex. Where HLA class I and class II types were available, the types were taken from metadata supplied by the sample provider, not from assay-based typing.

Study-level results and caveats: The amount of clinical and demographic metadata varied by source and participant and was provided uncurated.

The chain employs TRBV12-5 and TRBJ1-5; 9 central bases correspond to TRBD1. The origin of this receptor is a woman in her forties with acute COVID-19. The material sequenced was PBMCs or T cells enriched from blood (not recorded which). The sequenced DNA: TGTGCTAGTGGTTATCCGGGACAGGGGCCCCAGCATTTT. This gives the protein CASGYPGQGPQHF. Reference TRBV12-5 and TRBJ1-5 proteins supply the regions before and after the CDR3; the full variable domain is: DARVTQTPRHKVTEMGQEVTMRCQPILGHNTVFWYRQTMMQGLELLAYFRNRAPLDDSGMPKDRFSAEMPDATLATLKIQPSEPRDSAVYFCASGYPGQGPQHFGDGTRLSIL.